The sequence of this TCR beta chain was determined in a study of T cells in Graves' hyperthyroidism and ophthalmopathy. TCR beta CDR3 regions were amplified from RNA. HTBI primers were employed in a first-round RT-PCR of the TCR CDR3. MiXCR, run by TCRdb on the multiplex PCR reads, gives a single entry per CDR3 protein. The sample lists approximately 500,000 distinct CDR3 sequences; just over 45% were seen once. This CDR3 comprises 16 residues. Germline lookup yields CDR1 DFQATT and CDR2 SNEGSKA (reference sequence). In the case of this clonotype: Antigen: not known. At one end, the junction sequence differs from germline, possibly due to a read error.

Study results and caveats: Prediction of ophthalmopathy progression came a median around 6 months pre-onset. Peripheral blood also featured most of the thyroid clonotypes expanded above 0.001.

Patients aged 18 to 65 had newly diagnosed hyperthyroidism of under 2 months' duration. Criteria for exclusion of patients were uncontrolled infection, other autoimmune disease, pregnancy or lactation. Sequenced sample: peripheral blood or thyroid tissue (not recorded which). The rearrangement links TRBV20-1 to TRBJ2-1, with 7 bases lining up with TRBD2. The sequence was collected from a woman aged 18-35 years with Graves' hyperthyroidism. CDR3 sequence (DNA): TGCAGTGCTGGAGATCCAGAGCGGGGAGACTACAATGAGCAGTTCTTC. It encodes CSAGDPERGDYNEQFF.